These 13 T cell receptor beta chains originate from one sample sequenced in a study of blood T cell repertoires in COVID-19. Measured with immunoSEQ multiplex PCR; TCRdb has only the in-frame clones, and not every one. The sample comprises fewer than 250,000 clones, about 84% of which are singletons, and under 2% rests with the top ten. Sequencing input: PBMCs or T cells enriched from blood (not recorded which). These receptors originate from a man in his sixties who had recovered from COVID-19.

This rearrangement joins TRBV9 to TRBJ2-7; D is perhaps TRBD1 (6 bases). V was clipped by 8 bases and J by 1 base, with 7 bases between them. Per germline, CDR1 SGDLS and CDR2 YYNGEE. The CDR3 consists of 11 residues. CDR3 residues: CASGQSYEQYF. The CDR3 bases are TGTGCCAGTGGACAGTCCTACGAGCAGTACTTC.

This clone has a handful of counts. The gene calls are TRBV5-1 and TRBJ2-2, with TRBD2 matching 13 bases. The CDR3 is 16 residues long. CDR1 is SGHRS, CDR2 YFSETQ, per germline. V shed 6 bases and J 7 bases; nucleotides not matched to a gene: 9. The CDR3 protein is CASNDLGTSGVGELFF. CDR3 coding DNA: TGCGCCAGCAACGACCTCGGGACTAGCGGGGTCGGGGAGCTGTTTTTT.

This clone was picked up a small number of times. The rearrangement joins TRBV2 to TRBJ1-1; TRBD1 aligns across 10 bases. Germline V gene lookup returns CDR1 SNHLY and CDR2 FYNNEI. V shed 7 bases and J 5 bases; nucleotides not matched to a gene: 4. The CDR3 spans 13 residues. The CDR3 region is CASTMDRGTEAFF. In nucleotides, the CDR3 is TGTGCCAGCACCATGGACAGGGGGACTGAAGCTTTCTTT.

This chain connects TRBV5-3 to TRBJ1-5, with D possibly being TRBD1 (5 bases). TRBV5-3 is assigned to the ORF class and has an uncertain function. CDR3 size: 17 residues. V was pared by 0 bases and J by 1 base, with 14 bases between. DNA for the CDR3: TGTGCCAGAAGCTTGGAAGGGGCAGGGTGGAGCAATCAGCCCCAGCATTTT. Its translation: CARSLEGAGWSNQPQHF.

The CDR3 loop is CASSLGPDRGGYTF. The DNA of the CDR3 is TGTGCCAGCAGCTTAGGTCCCGACAGGGGGGGCTACACCTTC. This chain uses TRBV7-8 with TRBJ1-2, with 9 bases lining up with TRBD1. Germline CDR1 reads SGHVS; CDR2 reads FQNEAQ. The trim removed 1 base at V and 8 bases at J, leaving 5 bases unmatched. This CDR3 comprises 14 residues.

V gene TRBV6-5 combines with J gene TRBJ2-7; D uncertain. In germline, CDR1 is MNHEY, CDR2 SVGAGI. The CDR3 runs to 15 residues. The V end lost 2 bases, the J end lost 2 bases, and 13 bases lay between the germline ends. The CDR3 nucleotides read TGTGCCAGCAGTTACGCCGCAGGCCTTACCTACGAGCAGTACTTC. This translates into CASSYAAGLTYEQYF.

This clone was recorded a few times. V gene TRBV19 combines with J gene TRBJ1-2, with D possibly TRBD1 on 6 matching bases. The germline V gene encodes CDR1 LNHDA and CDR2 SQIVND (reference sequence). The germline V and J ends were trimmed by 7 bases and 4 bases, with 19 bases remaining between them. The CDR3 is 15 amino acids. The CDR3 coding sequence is TGTGCCAGTACCCCGAGGGGGGGGCTCTCCTATGGCTACACCTTC. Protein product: CASTPRGGLSYGYTF.

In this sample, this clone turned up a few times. CDR3 nucleotide sequence: TGTGCCAGTACGCAACCGGGACAGGGGTGGCATGGCTACACCTTC. This translates into CASTQPGQGWHGYTF. This rearrangement joins TRBV19 to TRBJ1-2; 10 nucleotides match TRBD1. The CDR3 has 15 amino acids. V shed 7 bases and J 6 bases; nucleotides not matched to a gene: 11. Germline-derived CDR1 and CDR2 are LNHDA and SQIVND (reference sequence).

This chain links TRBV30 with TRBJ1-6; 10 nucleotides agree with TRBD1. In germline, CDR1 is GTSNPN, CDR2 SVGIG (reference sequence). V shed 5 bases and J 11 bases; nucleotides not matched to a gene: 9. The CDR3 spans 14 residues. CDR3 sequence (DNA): TGTGCCTGGCTACCTGACAGGGGGCGCCCACCCCTCCACTTT. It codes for CAWLPDRGRPPLHF.

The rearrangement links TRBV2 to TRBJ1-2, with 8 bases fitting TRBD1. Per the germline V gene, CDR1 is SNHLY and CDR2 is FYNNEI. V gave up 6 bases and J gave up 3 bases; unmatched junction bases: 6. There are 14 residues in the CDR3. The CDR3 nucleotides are TGTGCCAGCAGAAACAGGGGGTTCGACTATGGCTACACCTTC. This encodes CASRNRGFDYGYTF.

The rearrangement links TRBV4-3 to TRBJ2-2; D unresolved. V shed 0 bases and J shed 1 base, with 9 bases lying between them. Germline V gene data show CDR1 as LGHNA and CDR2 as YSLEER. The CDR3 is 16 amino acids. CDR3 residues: CASSQDLWQNTGELFF. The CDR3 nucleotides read TGCGCCAGCAGCCAAGATCTTTGGCAGAACACCGGGGAGCTGTTTTTT.

CDR3 DNA sequence: TGTGCCACCCGCGCGGGACAGTCTAGTGAAAAACTGTTTTTT. It yields the protein CATRAGQSSEKLFF. The chain links TRBV10-3 to TRBJ1-4, with 7 positions matching TRBD1. CDR3 size: 14 residues. CDR1 ENHRY and CDR2 SYGVKD come from the germline V gene. With 10 bases clipped from V and 7 bases from J, the junction kept 12 bases outside the gene matches.

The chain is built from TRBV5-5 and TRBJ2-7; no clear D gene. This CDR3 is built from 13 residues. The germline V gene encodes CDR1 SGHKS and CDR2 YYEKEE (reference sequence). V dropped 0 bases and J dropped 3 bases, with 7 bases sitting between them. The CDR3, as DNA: TGTGCCAGCAGCTTGGTACGGAGCTACGAGCAGTACTTC. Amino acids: CASSLVRSYEQYF. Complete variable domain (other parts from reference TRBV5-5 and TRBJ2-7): DAGVTQSPTHLIKTRGQQVTLRCSPISGHKSVSWYQQVLGQGPQFIFQYYEKEERGRGNFPDRFSARQFPNYSSELNVNALLLGDSALYLCASSLVRSYEQYFGPGTRLTVT.